The clone carrying this T cell receptor beta chain was found many times. Its antigen remains unidentified. CDR3 regions of TCR beta were amplified from RNA transcripts. The first-round RT-PCR employed HTBI primers together with the Qiagen OneStep RT-PCR kit. A multiplex PCR was then performed as the second round. TCRdb independently ran MiXCR on the multiplex PCR reads; one entry per CDR3 protein. This table holds approximately 410,000 distinct CDR3 sequences, 15% found once. These data are taken from a study of Graves' ophthalmopathy and Graves' hyperthyroidism. General study points: The model's ophthalmopathy progression predictions had around 67% sensitivity and 72.22% specificity.

CDR3 length: 15 residues. Germline CDR1 LGHDT, CDR2 YNNKEL (reference sequence). V was shortened by 0 bases and J by 5 bases, with 13 bases between the two germline ends. Sequences were obtained from peripheral blood. This receptor was taken from a woman between 18 and 29 years old with stable Graves' hyperthyroidism. The genes are TRBV3-1 and TRBJ1-2; D may be TRBD1 (6 bases). The CDR3 DNA reads TGTGCCAGCAGCCAAGATCCCCAGGGGCGGTATGGCTACACCTTC. Translation gives CASSQDPQGRYGYTF.